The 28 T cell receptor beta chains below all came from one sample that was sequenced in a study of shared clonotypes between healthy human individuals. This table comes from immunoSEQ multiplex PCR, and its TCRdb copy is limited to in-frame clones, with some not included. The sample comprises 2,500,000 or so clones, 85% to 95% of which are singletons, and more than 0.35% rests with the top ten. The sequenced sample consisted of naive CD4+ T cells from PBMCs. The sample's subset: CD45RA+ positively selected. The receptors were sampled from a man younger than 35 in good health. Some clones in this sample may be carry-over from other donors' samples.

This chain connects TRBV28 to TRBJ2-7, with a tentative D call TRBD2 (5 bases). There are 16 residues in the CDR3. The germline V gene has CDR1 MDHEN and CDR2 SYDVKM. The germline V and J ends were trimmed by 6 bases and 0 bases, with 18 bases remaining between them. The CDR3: CASRSSLGLNSYEQYF. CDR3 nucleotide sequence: TGTGCCAGCAGGAGCTCTCTTGGACTGAACTCCTACGAGCAGTACTTC.

As DNA, the CDR3 is TGTGCCTGGTATAATCGGCGTAGTCGGGCCAACGTCCTGACTTTC. Residues: CAWYNRRSRANVLTF. The V call is TRBV30, the J call TRBJ2-6; D unclear. The CDR3 runs 15 residues. Per germline, CDR1 GTSNPN and CDR2 SVGIG (reference sequence). V was trimmed by 5 bases and J by 5 bases, leaving 16 bases between them.

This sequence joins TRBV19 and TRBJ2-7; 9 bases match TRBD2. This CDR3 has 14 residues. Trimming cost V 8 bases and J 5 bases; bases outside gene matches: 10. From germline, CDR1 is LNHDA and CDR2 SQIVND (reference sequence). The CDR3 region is CASGETSGDNEQYF. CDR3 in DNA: TGTGCCAGTGGAGAGACTAGCGGCGACAACGAGCAGTACTTC.

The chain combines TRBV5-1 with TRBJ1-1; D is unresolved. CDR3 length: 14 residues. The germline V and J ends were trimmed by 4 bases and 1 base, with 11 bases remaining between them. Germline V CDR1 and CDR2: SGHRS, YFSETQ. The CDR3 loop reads CASSKFPGNTEAFF. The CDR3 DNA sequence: TGCGCCAGCAGCAAGTTCCCAGGGAACACTGAAGCTTTCTTT.

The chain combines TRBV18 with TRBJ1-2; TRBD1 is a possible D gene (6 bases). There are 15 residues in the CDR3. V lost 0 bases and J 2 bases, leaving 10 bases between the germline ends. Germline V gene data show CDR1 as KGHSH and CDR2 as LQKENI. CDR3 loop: CASSPPGHSNYGYTF. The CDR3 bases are TGTGCCAGCTCACCACCGGGACATTCCAACTATGGCTACACCTTC.

Here the CDR3 reads CASSHGTGSYNEKLFF. The CDR3 DNA is TGTGCCAGTTCACACGGGACAGGGTCCTATAATGAAAAACTGTTTTTT. V usage is TRBV2 and J usage is TRBJ1-4; 9 positions agree with TRBD1. CDR3 length: 16 amino acids. Looked up from germline, CDR1 is SNHLY and CDR2 is FYNNEI. After removal of 9 bases from V and 4 bases from J, the junction contained 12 bases not matched to a gene.

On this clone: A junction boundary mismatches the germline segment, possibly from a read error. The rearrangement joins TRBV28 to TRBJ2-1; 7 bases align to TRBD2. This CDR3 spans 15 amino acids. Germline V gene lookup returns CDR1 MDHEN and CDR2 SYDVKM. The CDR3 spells CASLVAGRGYSEQFF. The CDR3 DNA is TGTGCCAGCTTGGTAGCGGGTAGAGGTTACAGTGAGCAGTTCTTC.

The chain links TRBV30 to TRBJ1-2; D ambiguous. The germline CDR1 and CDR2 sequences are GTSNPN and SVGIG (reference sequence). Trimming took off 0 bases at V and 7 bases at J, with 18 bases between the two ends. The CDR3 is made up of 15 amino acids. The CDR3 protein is CAWSVQWSVRGGYTF. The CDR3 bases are TGTGCCTGGAGTGTACAGTGGTCGGTCCGGGGTGGCTACACCTTC. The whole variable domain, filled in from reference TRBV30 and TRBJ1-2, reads SQTIHQWPATLVQPVGSPLSLECTVEGTSNPNLYWYRQAAGRGLQLLFYSVGIGQISSEVPQNLSASRPQDRQFILSSKKLLLSDSGFYLCAWSVQWSVRGGYTFGSGTRLTVV.

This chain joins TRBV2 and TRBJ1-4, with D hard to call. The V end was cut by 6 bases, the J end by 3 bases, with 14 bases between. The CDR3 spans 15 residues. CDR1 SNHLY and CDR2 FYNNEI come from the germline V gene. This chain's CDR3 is CASRGTGPSNEKLFF. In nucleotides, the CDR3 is TGTGCCAGCAGGGGCACTGGGCCTTCTAATGAAAAACTGTTTTTT.

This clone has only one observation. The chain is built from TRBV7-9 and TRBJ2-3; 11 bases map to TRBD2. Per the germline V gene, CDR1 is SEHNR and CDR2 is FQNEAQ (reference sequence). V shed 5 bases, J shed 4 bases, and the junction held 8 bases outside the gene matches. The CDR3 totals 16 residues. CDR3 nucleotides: TGTGCCAGCAGCCCGATAGCGGGAGGGCCGCCAGATACGCAGTATTTT. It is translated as CASSPIAGGPPDTQYF. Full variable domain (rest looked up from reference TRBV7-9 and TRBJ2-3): DTGVSQNPRHKITKRGQNVTFRCDPISEHNRLYWYRQTLGQGPEFLTYFQNEAQLEKSRLLSDRFSAERPKGSFSTLEIQRTEQGDSAMYLCASSPIAGGPPDTQYFGPGTRLTVL.

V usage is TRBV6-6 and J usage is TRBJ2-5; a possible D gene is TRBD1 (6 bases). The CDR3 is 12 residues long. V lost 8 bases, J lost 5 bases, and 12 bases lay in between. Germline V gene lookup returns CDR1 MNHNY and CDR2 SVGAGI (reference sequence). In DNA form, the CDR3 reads TGTGCCAGCCGCAGGGGCCAGGAGACCCAGTACTTC. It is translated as CASRRGQETQYF.

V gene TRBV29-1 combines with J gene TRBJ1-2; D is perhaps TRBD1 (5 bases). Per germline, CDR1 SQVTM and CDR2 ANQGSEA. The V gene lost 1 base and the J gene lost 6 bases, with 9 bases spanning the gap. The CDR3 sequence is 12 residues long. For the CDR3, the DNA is TGCAGCGTTGAAGGGGGCTCCGATGGCTACACCTTC. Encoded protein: CSVEGGSDGYTF.

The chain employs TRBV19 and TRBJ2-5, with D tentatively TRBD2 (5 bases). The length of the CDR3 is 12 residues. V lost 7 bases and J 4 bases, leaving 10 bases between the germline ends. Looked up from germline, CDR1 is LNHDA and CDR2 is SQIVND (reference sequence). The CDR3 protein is CASIDEGETQYF. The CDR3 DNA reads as TGTGCCAGTATTGATGAGGGAGAGACCCAGTACTTC.

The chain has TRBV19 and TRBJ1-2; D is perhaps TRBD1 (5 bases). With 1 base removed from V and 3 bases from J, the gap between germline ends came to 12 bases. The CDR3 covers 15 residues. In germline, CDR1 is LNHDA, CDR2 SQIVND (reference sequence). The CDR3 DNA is TGTGCCAGTAGTATAGCTCTCAGGGAACACTATGGCTACACCTTC. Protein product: CASSIALREHYGYTF.

The CDR3 is CASTATSANYNEQFF. The CDR3 nucleotides read TGTGCCAGCACCGCGACTAGCGCCAACTACAATGAGCAGTTCTTC. The V gene is TRBV25-1, the J gene TRBJ2-1; 8 bases are shared with TRBD2. V dropped 7 bases and J dropped 3; count of bases not matched to a gene: 8. Germline values: CDR1 MGHDK, CDR2 SYGVNS. This CDR3 is built from 15 residues.

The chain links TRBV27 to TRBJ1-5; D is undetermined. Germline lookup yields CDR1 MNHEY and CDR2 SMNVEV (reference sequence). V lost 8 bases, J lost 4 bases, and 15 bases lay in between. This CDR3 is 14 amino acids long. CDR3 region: CASSDRRGNQPQHF. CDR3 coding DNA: TGTGCCAGCTCGGACCGGCGGGGAAATCAGCCCCAGCATTTT.

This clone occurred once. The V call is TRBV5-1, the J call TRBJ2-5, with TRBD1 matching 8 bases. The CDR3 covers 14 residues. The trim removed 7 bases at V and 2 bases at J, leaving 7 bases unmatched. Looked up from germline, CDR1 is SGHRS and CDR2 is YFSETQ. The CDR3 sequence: CASGGTGHQETQYF. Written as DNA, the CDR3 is TGCGCCAGCGGCGGGACAGGCCATCAAGAGACCCAGTACTTC.

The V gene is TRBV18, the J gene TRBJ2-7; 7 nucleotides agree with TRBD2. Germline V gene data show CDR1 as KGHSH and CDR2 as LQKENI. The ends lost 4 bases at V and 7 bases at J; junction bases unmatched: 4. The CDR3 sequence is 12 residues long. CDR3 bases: TGTGCCAGCTCACGGACGGGACTAGAGCAGTACTTC. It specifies CASSRTGLEQYF.

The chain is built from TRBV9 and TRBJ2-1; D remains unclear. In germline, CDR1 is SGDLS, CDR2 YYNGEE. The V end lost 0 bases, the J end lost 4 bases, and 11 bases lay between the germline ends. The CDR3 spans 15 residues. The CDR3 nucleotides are TGTGCCAGCAGCGTAGCGGCAGGCCCGTACAATGAGCAGTTCTTC. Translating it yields CASSVAAGPYNEQFF.

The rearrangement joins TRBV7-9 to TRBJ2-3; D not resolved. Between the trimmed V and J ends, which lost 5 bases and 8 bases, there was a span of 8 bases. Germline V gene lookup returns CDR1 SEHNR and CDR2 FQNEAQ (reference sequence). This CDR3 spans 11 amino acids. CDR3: CASSRIGTQYF. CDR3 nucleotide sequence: TGTGCCAGCAGCCGTATTGGTACGCAGTATTTT.

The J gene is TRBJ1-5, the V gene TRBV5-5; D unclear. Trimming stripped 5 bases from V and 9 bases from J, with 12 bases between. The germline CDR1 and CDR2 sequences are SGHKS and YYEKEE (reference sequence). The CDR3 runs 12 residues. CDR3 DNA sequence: TGTGCCAGCAGGGGTGGTTCGGGGCCCCAGCATTTT. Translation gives CASRGGSGPQHF.

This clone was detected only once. This CDR3 is CASSLTGDPYEQYF. The DNA of the CDR3 is TGTGCCAGCAGCTTAACGGGGGACCCCTACGAGCAGTACTTC. The rearrangement joins TRBV7-9 to TRBJ2-7; perhaps TRBD2 as D (6 bases). The germline gives CDR1 SEHNR, CDR2 FQNEAQ (reference sequence). There are 14 residues in the CDR3. V was trimmed by 2 bases and J by 2 bases, leaving 10 bases between them.

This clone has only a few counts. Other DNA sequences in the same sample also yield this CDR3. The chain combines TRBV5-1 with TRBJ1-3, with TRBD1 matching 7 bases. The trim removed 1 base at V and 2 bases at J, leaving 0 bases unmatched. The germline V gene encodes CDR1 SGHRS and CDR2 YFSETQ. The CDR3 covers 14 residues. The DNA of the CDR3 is TGCGCCAGCAGCTTGACAGGGGCTGGAAACACCATATATTTT. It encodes CASSLTGAGNTIYF. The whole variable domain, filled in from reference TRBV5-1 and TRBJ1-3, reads KAGVTQTPRYLIKTRGQQVTLSCSPISGHRSVSWYQQTPGQGLQFLFEYFSETQRNKGNFPGRFSGRQFSNSRSEMNVSTLELGDSALYLCASSLTGAGNTIYFGEGSWLTVV.

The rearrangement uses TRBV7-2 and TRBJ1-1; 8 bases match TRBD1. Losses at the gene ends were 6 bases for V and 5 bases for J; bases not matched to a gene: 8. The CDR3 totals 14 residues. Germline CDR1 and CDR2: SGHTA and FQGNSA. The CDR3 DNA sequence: TGTGCCAGCAGGTCACAGGGGGTCGGTACTGAAGCTTTCTTT. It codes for CASRSQGVGTEAFF.

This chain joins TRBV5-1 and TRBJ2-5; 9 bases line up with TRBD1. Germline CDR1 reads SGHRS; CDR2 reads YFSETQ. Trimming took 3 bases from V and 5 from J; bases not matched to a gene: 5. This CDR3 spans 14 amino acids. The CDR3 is CASSWGTGLETQYF. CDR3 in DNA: TGCGCCAGCAGCTGGGGGACAGGGTTGGAGACCCAGTACTTC.

CDR3 in DNA: TGTGCCACCCGGTGGGACGGACAACAAGAGACCCAGTACTTC. As protein: CATRWDGQQETQYF. The chain employs TRBV6-6 and TRBJ2-5; tentatively, D is TRBD1 or TRBD2 (5 bases each). This CDR3 is 14 amino acids long. Looked up from germline, CDR1 is MNHNY and CDR2 is SVGAGI (reference sequence). V lost 10 bases, J lost 2 bases, and 17 bases lay in between.

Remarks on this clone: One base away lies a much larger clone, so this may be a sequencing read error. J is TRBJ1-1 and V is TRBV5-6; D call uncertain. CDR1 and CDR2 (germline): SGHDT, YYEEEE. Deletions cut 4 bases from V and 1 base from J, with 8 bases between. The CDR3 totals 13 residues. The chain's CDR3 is CASSPTRNTEAFF. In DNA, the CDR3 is TGTGCCAGCAGCCCTACACGGAACACTGAAGCTTTCTTT.

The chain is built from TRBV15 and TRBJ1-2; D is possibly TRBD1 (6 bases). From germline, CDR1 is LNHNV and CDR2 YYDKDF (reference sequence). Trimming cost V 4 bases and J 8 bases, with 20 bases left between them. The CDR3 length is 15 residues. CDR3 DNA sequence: TGTGCCACCAGCAACCCGCCAGGGGATGATACGGGCTACACCTTC. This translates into CATSNPPGDDTGYTF.